This T cell receptor (beta chain) is drawn from a study of T cell repertoires in cytomegalovirus infection. This clonotype came up a few times. TCRdb analysed the reads with MiXCR anew, one entry per CDR3 protein. The sample has over 85,000 distinct CDR3 sequences, 16% seen once. Trimming removed 5 bases from V and 4 bases from J; junction bases left unmatched: 8. Germline CDR1 and CDR2: ENHRY and SYGVKD. This CDR3 has 17 residues. V gene TRBV10-3 combines with J gene TRBJ2-3, with 14 nucleotides matching TRBD2. The sequencing sample was made of PBMCs. This sequence originates from a human donor in good health (CMV status not recorded). Some clones in this sample may be carry-over from other donors' samples. This CDR3 reads CAISSGLAGAESDTQYF. The DNA of the CDR3 is TGTGCCATCAGTTCGGGACTAGCGGGGGCCGAGTCAGATACGCAGTATTTT.